The present TCR beta chain was sequenced within a study of blood T cell repertoires in COVID-19. CDR1 is KGHSH and CDR2 is LQKENI in the germline V gene. This CDR3 is built from 12 residues. Trimming cost V 3 bases and J 3 bases, with 2 bases left between them. Clones were sequenced by immunoSEQ multiplex PCR, and TCRdb holds only the in-frame ones, with some missing. The top ten clones hold under 0.65% of a sample with under 200,000 clones, about 87% of them seen once. The receptor's source is a man in his fifties or sixties with COVID-19, enrolled during active disease. Input material: peripheral blood. This chain joins TRBV18 and TRBJ2-2; D not resolved. The CDR3 sequence is CASSPYTGELFF. CDR3 nucleotides: TGTGCCAGCTCACCCTACACCGGGGAGCTGTTTTTT.